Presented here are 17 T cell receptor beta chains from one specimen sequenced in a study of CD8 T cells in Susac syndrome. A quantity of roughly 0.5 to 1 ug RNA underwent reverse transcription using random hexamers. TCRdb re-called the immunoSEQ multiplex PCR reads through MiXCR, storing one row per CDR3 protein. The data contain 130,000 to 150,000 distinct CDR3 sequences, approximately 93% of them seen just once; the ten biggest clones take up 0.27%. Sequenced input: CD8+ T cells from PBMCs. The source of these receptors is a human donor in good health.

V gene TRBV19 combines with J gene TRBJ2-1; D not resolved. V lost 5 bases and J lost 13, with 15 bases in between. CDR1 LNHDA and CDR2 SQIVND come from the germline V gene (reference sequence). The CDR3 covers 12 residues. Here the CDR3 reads CASSPSDRSQFF. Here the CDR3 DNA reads TGTGCCAGTAGTCCCTCCGACCGTTCACAGTTCTTC. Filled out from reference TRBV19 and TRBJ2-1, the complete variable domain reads DGGITQSPKYLFRKEGQNVTLSCEQNLNHDAMYWYRQDPGQGLRLIYYSQIVNDFQKGDIAEGYSVSREKKESFPLTVTSAQKNPTAFYLCASSPSDRSQFFGPGTRLTVL.

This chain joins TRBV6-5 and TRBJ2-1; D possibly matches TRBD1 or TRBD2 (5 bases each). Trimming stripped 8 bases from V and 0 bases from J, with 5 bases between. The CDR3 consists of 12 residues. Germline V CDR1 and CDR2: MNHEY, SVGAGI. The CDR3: CASGGSYNEQFF. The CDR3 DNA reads TGTGCCAGCGGGGGCTCCTACAATGAGCAGTTCTTC.

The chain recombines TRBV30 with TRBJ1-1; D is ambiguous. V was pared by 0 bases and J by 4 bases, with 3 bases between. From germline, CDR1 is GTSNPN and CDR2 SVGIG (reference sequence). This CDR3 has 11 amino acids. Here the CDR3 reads CAWSVGTEAFF. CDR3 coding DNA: TGTGCCTGGAGTGTTGGCACTGAAGCTTTCTTT. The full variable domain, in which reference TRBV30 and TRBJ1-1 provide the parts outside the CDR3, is SQTIHQWPATLVQPVGSPLSLECTVEGTSNPNLYWYRQAAGRGLQLLFYSVGIGQISSEVPQNLSASRPQDRQFILSSKKLLLSDSGFYLCAWSVGTEAFFGQGTRLTVV.

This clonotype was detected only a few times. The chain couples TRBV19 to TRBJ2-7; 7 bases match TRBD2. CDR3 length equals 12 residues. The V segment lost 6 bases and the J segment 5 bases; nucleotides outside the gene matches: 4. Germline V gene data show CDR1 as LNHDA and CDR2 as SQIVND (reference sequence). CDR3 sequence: CASSPGGHEQYF. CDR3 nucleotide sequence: TGTGCCAGTAGCCCGGGAGGCCACGAGCAGTACTTC.

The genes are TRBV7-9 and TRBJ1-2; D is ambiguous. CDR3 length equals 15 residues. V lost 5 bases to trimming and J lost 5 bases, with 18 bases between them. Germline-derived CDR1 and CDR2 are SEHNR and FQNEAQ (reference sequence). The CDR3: CASSPKGGLIYGYTF. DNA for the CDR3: TGTGCCAGCAGCCCGAAGGGCGGCCTGATTTATGGCTACACCTTC.

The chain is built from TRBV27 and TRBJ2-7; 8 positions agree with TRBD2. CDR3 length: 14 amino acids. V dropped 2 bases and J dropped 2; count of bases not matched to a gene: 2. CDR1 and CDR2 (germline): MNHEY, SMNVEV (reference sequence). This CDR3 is CASSLIAGPYEQYF. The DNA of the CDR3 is TGTGCCAGCAGTTTAATAGCGGGACCCTACGAGCAGTACTTC.

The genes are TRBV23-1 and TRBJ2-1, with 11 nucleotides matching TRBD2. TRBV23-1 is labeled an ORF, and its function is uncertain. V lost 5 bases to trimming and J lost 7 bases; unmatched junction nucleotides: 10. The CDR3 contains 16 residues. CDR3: CASSNRSSGGRNEQFF. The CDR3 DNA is TGCGCCAGCAGTAACCGCTCTAGCGGGGGGAGGAATGAGCAGTTCTTC.

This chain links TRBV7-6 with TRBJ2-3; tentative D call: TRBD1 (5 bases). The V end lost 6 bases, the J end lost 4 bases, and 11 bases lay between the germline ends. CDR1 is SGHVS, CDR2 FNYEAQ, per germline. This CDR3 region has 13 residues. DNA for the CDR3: TGTGCCAGCAGTTCCCGACAGTCAGATACGCAGTATTTT. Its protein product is CASSSRQSDTQYF.

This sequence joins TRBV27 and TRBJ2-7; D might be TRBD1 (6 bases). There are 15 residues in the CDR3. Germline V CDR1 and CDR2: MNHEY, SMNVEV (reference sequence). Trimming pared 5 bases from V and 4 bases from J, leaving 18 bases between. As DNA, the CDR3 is TGTGCCAGCAGTCAGACAGGAGGCTATGGGTACGAGCAGTACTTC. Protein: CASSQTGGYGYEQYF.

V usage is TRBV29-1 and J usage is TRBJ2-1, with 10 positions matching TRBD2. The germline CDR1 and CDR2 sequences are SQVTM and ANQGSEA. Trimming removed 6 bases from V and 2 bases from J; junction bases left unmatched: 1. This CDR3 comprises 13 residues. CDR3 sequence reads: CSVAGGPYNEQFF. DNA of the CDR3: TGCAGCGTAGCGGGAGGGCCCTACAATGAGCAGTTCTTC.

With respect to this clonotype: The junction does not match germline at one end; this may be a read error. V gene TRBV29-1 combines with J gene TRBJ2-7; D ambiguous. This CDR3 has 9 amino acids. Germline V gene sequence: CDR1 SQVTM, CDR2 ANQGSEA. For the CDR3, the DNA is TGCAGCGTTGACCCAGGACCGAGCTTC. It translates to CSVDPGPSF.

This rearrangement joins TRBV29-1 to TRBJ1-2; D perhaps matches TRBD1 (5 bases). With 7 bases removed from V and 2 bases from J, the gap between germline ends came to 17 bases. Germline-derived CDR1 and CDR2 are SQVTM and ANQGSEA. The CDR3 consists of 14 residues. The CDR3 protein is CSAAGGDENYGYTF. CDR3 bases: TGCAGCGCCGCGGGGGGGGACGAGAACTATGGCTACACCTTC.

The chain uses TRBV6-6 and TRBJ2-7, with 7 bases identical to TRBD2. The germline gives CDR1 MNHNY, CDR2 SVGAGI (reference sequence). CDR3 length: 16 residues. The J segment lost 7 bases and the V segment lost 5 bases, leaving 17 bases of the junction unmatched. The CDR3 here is CASSPRSGTFSEEQYF. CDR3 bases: TGTGCCAGCAGTCCCCGAAGCGGGACCTTCTCTGAGGAGCAGTACTTC.

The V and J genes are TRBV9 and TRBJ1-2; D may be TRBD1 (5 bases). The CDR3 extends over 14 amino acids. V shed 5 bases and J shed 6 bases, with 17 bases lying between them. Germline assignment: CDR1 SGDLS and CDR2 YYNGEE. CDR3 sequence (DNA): TGTGCCAGCAGTGGCACCGGGGCGCCCGATGGCTACACCTTC. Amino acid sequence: CASSGTGAPDGYTF.

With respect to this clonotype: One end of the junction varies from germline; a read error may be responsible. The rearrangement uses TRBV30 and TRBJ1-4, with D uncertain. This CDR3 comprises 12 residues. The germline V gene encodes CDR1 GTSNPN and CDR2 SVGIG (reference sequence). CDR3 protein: CAWSDTIEKLFF. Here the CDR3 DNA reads TGTGCCTGGAGCGACACTATTGAAAAACTGTTTTTT.

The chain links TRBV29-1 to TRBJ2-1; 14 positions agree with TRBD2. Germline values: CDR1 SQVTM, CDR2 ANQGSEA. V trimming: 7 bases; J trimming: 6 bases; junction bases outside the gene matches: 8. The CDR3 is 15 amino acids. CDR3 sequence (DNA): TGCAGCGGGAAGGGACTAGCGGGAGCCCCCAATGAGCAGTTCTTC. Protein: CSGKGLAGAPNEQFF.

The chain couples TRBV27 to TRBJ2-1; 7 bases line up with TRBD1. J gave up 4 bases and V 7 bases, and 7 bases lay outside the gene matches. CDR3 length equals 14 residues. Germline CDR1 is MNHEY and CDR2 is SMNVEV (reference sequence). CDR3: CASMDRTLYNEQFF. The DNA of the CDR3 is TGTGCCAGCATGGACAGGACCCTGTACAATGAGCAGTTCTTC.